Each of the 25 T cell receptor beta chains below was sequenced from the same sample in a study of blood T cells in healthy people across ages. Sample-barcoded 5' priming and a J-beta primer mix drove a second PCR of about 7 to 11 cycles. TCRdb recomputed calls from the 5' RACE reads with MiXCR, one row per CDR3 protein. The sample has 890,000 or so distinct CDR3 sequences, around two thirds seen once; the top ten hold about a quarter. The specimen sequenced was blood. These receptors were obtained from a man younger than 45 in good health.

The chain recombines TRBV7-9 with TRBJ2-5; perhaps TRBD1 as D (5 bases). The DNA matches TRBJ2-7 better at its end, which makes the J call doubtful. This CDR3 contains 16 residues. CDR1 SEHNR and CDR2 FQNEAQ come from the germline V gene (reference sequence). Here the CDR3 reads CASSLVGVGQGYEQYF. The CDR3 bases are TGTGCCAGCAGCTTAGTTGGGGTGGGGCAGGGCTACGAGCAGTACTTC.

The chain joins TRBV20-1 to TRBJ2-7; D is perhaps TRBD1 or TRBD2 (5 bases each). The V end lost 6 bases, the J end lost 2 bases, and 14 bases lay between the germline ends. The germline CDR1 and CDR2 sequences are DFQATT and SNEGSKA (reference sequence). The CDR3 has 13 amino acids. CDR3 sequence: CSAPGPPTYEQYF. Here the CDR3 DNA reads TGCAGTGCACCGGGACCGCCAACCTACGAGCAGTACTTC.

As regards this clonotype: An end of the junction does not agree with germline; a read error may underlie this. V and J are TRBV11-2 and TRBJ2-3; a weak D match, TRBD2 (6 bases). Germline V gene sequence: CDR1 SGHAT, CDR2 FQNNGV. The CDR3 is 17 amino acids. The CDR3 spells CASSFWGSGYITDAQYF. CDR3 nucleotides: TGTGCCAGCAGCTTTTGGGGGAGCGGGTACATCACAGATGCGCAGTATTTT.

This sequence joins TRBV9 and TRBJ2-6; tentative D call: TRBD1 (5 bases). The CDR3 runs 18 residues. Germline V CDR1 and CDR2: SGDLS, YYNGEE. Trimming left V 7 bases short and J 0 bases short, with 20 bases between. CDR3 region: CASYGKGPLSSGANVLTF. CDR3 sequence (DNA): TGTGCCAGCTATGGGAAGGGGCCTCTAAGCTCTGGGGCCAACGTCCTGACTTTC.

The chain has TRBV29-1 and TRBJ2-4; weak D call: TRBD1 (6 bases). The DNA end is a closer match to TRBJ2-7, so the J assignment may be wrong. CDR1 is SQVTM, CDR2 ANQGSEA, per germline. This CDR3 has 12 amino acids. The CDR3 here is CSVAGRGYEQYF. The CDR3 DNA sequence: TGCAGCGTTGCTGGCAGGGGCTACGAGCAGTACTTC.

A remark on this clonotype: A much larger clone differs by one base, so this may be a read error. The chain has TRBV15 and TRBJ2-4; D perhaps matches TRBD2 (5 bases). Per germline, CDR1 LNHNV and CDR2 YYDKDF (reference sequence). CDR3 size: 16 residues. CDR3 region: CATSRVQPLAKNSQYF. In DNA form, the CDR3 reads TGTGCCACCAGCAGAGTGCAGCCTCTAGCCAAAAACAGTCAGTACTTC.

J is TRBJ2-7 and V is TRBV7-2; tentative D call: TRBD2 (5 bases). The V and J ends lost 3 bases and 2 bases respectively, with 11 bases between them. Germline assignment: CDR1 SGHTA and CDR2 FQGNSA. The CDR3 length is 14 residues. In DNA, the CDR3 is TGTGCCAGCAGCTTTAGTCGGGGAACCTACGAGCAGTACTTC. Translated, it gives CASSFSRGTYEQYF.

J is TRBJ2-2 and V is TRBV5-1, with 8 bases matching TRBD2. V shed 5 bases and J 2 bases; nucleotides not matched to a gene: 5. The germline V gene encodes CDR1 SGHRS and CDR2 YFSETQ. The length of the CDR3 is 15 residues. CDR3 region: CASRRTSLNTGELFF. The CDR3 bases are TGCGCCAGCAGACGGACTAGCCTCAACACCGGGGAGCTGTTTTTT.

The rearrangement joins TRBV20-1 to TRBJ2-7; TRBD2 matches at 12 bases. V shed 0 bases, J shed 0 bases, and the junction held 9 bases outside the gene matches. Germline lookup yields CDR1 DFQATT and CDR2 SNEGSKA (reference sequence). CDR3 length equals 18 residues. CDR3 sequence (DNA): TGCAGTGCTAGAGAGTATGCTAGCGGGGGGGCCTACTCCTACGAGCAGTACTTC. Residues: CSAREYASGGAYSYEQYF.

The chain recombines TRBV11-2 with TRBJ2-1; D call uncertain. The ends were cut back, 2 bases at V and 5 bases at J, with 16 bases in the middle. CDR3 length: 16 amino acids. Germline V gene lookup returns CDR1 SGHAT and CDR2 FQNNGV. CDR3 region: CASSLPPQPRHNEQFF. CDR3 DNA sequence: TGTGCCAGCAGCTTACCCCCGCAGCCTCGGCACAATGAGCAGTTCTTC.

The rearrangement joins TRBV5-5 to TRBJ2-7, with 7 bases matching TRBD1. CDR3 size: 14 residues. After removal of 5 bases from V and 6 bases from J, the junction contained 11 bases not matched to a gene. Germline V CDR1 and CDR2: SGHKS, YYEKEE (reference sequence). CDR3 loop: CASRMGQSVGEQYF. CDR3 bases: TGTGCCAGCAGAATGGGACAGTCCGTCGGCGAGCAGTACTTC.

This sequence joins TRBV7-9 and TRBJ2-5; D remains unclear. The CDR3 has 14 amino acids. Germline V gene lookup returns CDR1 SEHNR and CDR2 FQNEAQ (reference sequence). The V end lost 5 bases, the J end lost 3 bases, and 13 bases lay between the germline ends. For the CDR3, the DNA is TGTGCCAGCAGCAGCACAGTGTGGGAAGAGACCCAGTACTTC. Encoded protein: CASSSTVWEETQYF.

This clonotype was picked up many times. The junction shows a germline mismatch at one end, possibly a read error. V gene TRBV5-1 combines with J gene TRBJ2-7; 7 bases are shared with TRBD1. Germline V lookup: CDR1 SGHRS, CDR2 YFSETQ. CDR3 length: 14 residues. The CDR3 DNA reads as TGTGCCAGCAGTTTAGGGGACAGCTCCTACGAGCAGTACTTC. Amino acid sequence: CASSLGDSSYEQYF.

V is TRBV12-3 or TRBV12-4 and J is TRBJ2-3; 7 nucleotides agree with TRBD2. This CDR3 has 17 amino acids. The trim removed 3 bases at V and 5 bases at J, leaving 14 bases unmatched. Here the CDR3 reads CASSLVPSGGKVDTQYF. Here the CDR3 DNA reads TGTGCCAGCAGTTTGGTCCCTAGCGGAGGGAAGGTAGATACGCAGTATTTT.

The CDR3 bases are TGTGCCAGCAGCCAACTGAGGGGGACTGAGCAGTTCTTC. It codes for CASSQLRGTEQFF. The genes are TRBV14 and TRBJ2-1; the D gene is possibly TRBD1 (6 bases). The V end was cut by 2 bases, the J end by 9 bases, with 11 bases between. Looked up from germline, CDR1 is SGHDN and CDR2 is FVKESK. This CDR3 is built from 13 residues.

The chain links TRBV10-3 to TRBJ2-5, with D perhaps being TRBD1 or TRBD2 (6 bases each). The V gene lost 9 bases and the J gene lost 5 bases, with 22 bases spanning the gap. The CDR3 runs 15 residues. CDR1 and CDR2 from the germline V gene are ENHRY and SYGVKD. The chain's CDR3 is CAIGRTQGVTETQYF. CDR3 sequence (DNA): TGTGCCATAGGGAGGACACAGGGAGTAACGGAGACCCAGTACTTC.

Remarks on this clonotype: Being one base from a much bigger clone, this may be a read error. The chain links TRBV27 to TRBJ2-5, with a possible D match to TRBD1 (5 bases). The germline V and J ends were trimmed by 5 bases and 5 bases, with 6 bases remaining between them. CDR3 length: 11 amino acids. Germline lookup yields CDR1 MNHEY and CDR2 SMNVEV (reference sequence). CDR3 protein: CASSNRETQYF. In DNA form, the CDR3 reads TGTGCCAGCAGTAACAGGGAGACCCAGTACTTC.

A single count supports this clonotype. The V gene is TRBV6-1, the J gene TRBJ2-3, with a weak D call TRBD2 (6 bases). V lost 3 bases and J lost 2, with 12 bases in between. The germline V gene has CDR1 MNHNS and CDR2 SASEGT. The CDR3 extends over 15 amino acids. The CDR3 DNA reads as TGTGCCAGCAGTGATGCGGGATCCAACACAGATACGCAGTATTTT. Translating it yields CASSDAGSNTDTQYF.

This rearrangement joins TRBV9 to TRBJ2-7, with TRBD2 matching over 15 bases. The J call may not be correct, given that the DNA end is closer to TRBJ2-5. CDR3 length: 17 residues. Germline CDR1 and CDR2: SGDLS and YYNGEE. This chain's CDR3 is CASSLGTSGGLQETQYF. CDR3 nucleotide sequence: TGTGCCAGCAGCCTTGGGACTAGCGGGGGGCTTCAAGAGACCCAGTACTTC.

The CDR3 here is CASSLAGAQTEAFF. Written as DNA, the CDR3 is TGTGCCAGCAGTTTAGCAGGGGCGCAGACTGAAGCTTTCTTT. The chain employs TRBV12-3 or TRBV12-4 and TRBJ1-1; possibly TRBD1 for D (5 bases). Trimming left V 0 bases short and J 5 bases short, with 10 bases between. The CDR3 is 14 amino acids.

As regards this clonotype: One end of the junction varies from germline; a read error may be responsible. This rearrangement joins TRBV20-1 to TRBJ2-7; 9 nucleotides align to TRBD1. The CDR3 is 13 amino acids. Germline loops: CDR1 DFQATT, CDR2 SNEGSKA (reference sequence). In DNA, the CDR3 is TGCAGTGCCAGGACAGGGGCACACTACGGGCAGTACTTC. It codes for CSARTGAHYGQYF.

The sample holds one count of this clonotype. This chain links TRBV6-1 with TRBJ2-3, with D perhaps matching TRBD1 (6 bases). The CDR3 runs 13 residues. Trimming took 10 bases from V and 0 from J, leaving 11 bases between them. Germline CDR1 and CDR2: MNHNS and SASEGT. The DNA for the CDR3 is TGTGCCACCTCCGACAGGAGCACAGATACGCAGTATTTT. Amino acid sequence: CATSDRSTDTQYF.

Written as DNA, the CDR3 is TGTGCCAGCAGCCGACGGGTATCCAGGACAGGGAGTGGCGGGGAGACCCAGTACTTC. Its translation is CASSRRVSRTGSGGETQYF. V gene TRBV7-9 combines with J gene TRBJ2-7; 8 bases are shared with TRBD1. The end of the DNA is better explained by TRBJ2-5, so the J call may be wrong. This CDR3 region has 19 residues. The germline V gene encodes CDR1 SEHNR and CDR2 FQNEAQ (reference sequence).

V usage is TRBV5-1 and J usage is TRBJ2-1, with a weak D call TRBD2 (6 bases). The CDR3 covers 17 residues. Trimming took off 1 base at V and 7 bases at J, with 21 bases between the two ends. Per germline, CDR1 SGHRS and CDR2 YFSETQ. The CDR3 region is CASSLSGRAGRGNEQFF. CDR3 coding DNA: TGCGCCAGCAGCTTGTCGGGTAGGGCGGGGCGAGGGAATGAGCAGTTCTTC.

The CDR3 here is CASSFIGDNQPQHF. CDR3 bases: TGTGCCAGCAGTTTCATCGGGGACAATCAGCCCCAGCATTTT. This chain links TRBV12-3 or TRBV12-4 with TRBJ1-5; D is ambiguous. V was clipped by 3 bases and J by 3 bases, with 9 bases between them. The CDR3 is 14 residues long.